Presented here are 14 T cell receptor beta chains from one specimen sequenced in a study of blood T cell repertoires in COVID-19. Measured with immunoSEQ multiplex PCR; TCRdb has only the in-frame clones, and not every one. The sample lists roughly 170,000 clones; less than 90% were seen once. The specimen sequenced was peripheral blood. All receptors derive from a man in his fifties or sixties with acute or convalescent COVID-19.

V usage is TRBV11-2 and J usage is TRBJ1-1, with 7 bases lining up with TRBD1. The V segment lost 2 bases and the J segment 10 bases; nucleotides outside the gene matches: 10. The germline gives CDR1 SGHAT, CDR2 FQNNGV. CDR3 length: 14 amino acids. The CDR3 DNA follows: TGTGCCAGCAGCTTATCCCTCCTCCCAGGGGGAGCTTTCTTT. Residues: CASSLSLLPGGAFF.

This chain uses TRBV19 with TRBJ2-3; 9 nucleotides agree with TRBD2. With V trimmed by 3 bases and J by 2 bases, 15 bases remained unmatched. CDR3 size: 19 residues. The germline gives CDR1 LNHDA, CDR2 SQIVND (reference sequence). CDR3 sequence: CASSIGRGFLAGDTDTQYF. For the CDR3, the DNA is TGTGCCAGTAGTATCGGCAGGGGGTTCTTAGCGGGAGACACAGATACGCAGTATTTT.

V and J are TRBV7-3 and TRBJ2-5, with 10 bases identical to TRBD2. Germline CDR1 and CDR2: SGHTA and FQGTGA. This CDR3 has 14 amino acids. V dropped 5 bases and J dropped 9; count of bases not matched to a gene: 9. The CDR3 sequence is CASSQGLASPAQYF. CDR3 sequence (DNA): TGTGCCAGCAGCCAGGGACTAGCGTCCCCCGCCCAGTACTTC.

This chain connects TRBV5-8 to TRBJ1-4; 9 bases fit TRBD1. The germline V gene encodes CDR1 SGHTS and CDR2 YDEGEE. The CDR3 has 15 amino acids. V dropped 3 bases and J dropped 10; count of bases not matched to a gene: 10. Here the CDR3 DNA reads TGTGCCAGCAGCTCAGACAGGGGGGTCGGCCGAAAACTGTTTTTT. Residues: CASSSDRGVGRKLFF.

The chain recombines TRBV12-3 or TRBV12-4 with TRBJ2-3; D is undetermined. Trimming stripped 4 bases from V and 1 base from J, with 6 bases between. The CDR3 contains 13 residues. CDR3 bases: TGTGCCAGCAGTTCCCGGGGCACAGATACGCAGTATTTT. It translates to CASSSRGTDTQYF.

V is TRBV19 and J is TRBJ2-2; no reliable D call. The CDR3 length is 14 residues. Trimming stripped 1 base from V and 0 bases from J, with 3 bases between. The germline V gene encodes CDR1 LNHDA and CDR2 SQIVND (reference sequence). CDR3 residues: CASSIGPNTGELFF. The CDR3 DNA sequence: TGTGCCAGTAGTATAGGGCCGAACACCGGGGAGCTGTTTTTT.

The chain links TRBV5-6 to TRBJ2-1, with D possibly matching TRBD2 (5 bases). This CDR3 contains 15 residues. V was cut by 1 base and J by 2 bases, with 10 bases left in between. Germline V gene lookup returns CDR1 SGHDT and CDR2 YYEEEE. The chain's CDR3 is CASSLRDFTYNEQFF. The CDR3 coding sequence is TGTGCCAGCAGCTTGCGGGATTTCACCTACAATGAGCAGTTCTTC.

This clone was seen a few times. The chain uses TRBV5-1 and TRBJ2-7, with D maybe TRBD1 (6 bases). CDR1 and CDR2 (germline): SGHRS, YFSETQ. Trimming pared 7 bases from V and 3 bases from J, leaving 20 bases between. The CDR3 consists of 15 residues. DNA of the CDR3: TGCGCCAGCGCCCCCCGGGAAAGGGGGAGCTACGAGCAGTACTTC. It codes for CASAPRERGSYEQYF. The whole variable domain, filled in from reference TRBV5-1 and TRBJ2-7, reads KAGVTQTPRYLIKTRGQQVTLSCSPISGHRSVSWYQQTPGQGLQFLFEYFSETQRNKGNFPGRFSGRQFSNSRSEMNVSTLELGDSALYLCASAPRERGSYEQYFGPGTRLTVT.

The CDR3 loop reads CASSSGMGIKETQYF. DNA of the CDR3: TGTGCCAGCAGCTCCGGGATGGGGATTAAAGAGACCCAGTACTTC. The V and J genes are TRBV11-3 and TRBJ2-5; perhaps TRBD2 as D (5 bases). The CDR3 spans 15 residues. Germline lookup yields CDR1 SGHNT and CDR2 YENEEA. Trimming cost V 4 bases and J 3 bases, with 15 bases left between them.

The chain carries TRBV15 and TRBJ1-1, with a weak D call TRBD1 (5 bases). The CDR3 length is 15 residues. Germline V gives CDR1 LNHNV, CDR2 YYDKDF (reference sequence). For the CDR3, the DNA is TGTACTCTATTGGGGCAGCATCTCATGAACACTGAAGCTTTCTTT. Its protein is CTLLGQHLMNTEAFF.

The chain is built from TRBV6-5 and TRBJ2-2; 10 positions match TRBD2. V was clipped by 8 bases and J by 5 bases; unmatched bases: 8. This CDR3 has 15 residues. Germline-derived CDR1 and CDR2 are MNHEY and SVGAGI. The DNA for the CDR3 is TGTGCCAGCCGCAGTCTAGCGGGGGTAACCGGGGAGCTGTTTTTT. Protein: CASRSLAGVTGELFF.

This chain joins TRBV6-1 and TRBJ1-2; 7 nucleotides agree with TRBD1. The ends lost 3 bases at V and 7 bases at J; junction bases unmatched: 11. This CDR3 region has 15 residues. Per germline, CDR1 MNHNS and CDR2 SASEGT. DNA for the CDR3: TGTGCCAGCAGTGATTTGACAGGGCGGAGCGGTGGCTACACCTTC. The encoded protein is CASSDLTGRSGGYTF.

The gene calls are TRBV5-1 and TRBJ2-5, with D possibly matching TRBD1 (6 bases). CDR3 size: 13 residues. Germline-derived CDR1 and CDR2 are SGHRS and YFSETQ. Deletions cut 4 bases from V and 5 bases from J, with 12 bases between. The CDR3, as DNA: TGCGCCAGCAGCCGAGGGGGATTGGAGACCCAGTACTTC. Protein sequence: CASSRGGLETQYF.

The rearrangement links TRBV11-2 to TRBJ1-1, with 8 bases identical to TRBD1. The CDR3 spans 16 residues. The V gene's germline CDR1 is SGHAT and CDR2 FQNNGV. With 3 bases clipped from V and 2 bases from J, the junction kept 8 bases outside the gene matches. This CDR3 is CASSFRGPPANTEAFF. CDR3 DNA: TGTGCCAGCAGCTTCAGGGGGCCGCCTGCTAACACTGAAGCTTTCTTT.